Listed below are T cell receptor beta chains from one sample, sequenced in a study of cytomegalovirus exposure and HLA in healthy donors. Produced via immunoSEQ multiplex PCR; TCRdb's table is partial and in-frame only. The repertoire consists of approximately 70,000 clones, with about 73% occurring once and the leading ten covering around 10%. Source material: PBMCs. The receptors derive from a woman aged 45-60 years in good health and CMV-seropositive. Both conserved end residues are part of each CDR3. Fields, in order: clone size, D gene, J gene, V gene, CDR3 DNA, CDR3 protein. The D gene is left open where the match is weak. The listing skips clone size in some rows; elsewhere it reads once, few, many or a size class.

>-|TRBD1|TRBJ1-5|TRBV10-2
TGCGCCAGCAGTGATGGACAGGGTAGTCAGCCCCAGCATTTT
CASSDGQGSQPQHF
>few|-|TRBJ1-3|TRBV7-2
TGTGCCAGCAGCCCAGGGTCCGGAAACACCATATATTTT
CASSPGSGNTIYF
>-|TRBD1|TRBJ1-1|TRBV30
TGTGCCTGGCAGCAAAGTGGGACAGGGCAAGCTTTCTTT
CAWQQSGTGQAFF
>few|-|TRBJ2-5|TRBV28
TGTGCCAGCAGGGATAGGACAACCCAAGAGACCCAGTACTTC
CASRDRTTQETQYF
>once|TRBD2|TRBJ2-2|TRBV10-3
TGTGCCATCAGTGACGGCAGGCGGTACCAAAGTGCTAGCGGTACCGGGGAGCTGTTTTTT
CAISDGRRYQSASGTGELFF
>few|-|TRBJ1-2|TRBV10-3
TGTGCCATCAGTGAGGGCAGTAACTATGGCTACACCTTC
CAISEGSNYGYTF
>-|-|TRBJ2-7|TRBV5-1
TGCGCCAGCAGCCCTGGGGGGGGCGAATCCTTCTACGAGCAGTACTTC
CASSPGGGESFYEQYF
>few|TRBD1|TRBJ1-5|TRBV18
TGTGCCAGCTCACAGGGACAGAGGGCGTATAGCAATCAGCCCCAGCATTTT
CASSQGQRAYSNQPQHF
>-|-|TRBJ2-5|TRBV6-5
TGTGCCAGCAGTAGGGGGGGAGAGACCCAGTACTTC
CASSRGGETQYF
>-|-|TRBJ1-1|TRBV4-3
TGCGCCAGCAGCCAGGATCAGGGGAACACTGAAGCTTTCTTT
CASSQDQGNTEAFF
>once|-|TRBJ1-1|TRBV19
TGTGCCAGTAGTACCGGAGGGGCCGGGCCTGAAGCTTTCTTT
CASSTGGAGPEAFF
>-|-|TRBJ2-7|TRBV10-2
TGCGCCAGCGGAAAACAGGGTTCCTACGAGCAGTACTTC
CASGKQGSYEQYF
>-|TRBD2|TRBJ2-7|TRBV7-8
TGTGCCAGCAGCTTAGCGGTGCGGCTAGCGGGAGACGAGCAGTACTTC
CASSLAVRLAGDEQYF
>-|TRBD1|TRBJ2-7|TRBV28
TGTGCCAGCAGTTCCGGGACAGGGAATCGCGAGCAGTACTTC
CASSSGTGNREQYF
>-|-|TRBJ1-3|TRBV4-3
TGCGCCAGCAGCCGCATTTCAGGGGCGGGCGGAAACACCATATATTTT
CASSRISGAGGNTIYF
>-|TRBD2|TRBJ2-5|TRBV5-4
TGTGCCAGCAGTTACGTAGCGGGAGCTTTTGAGACCCAGTACTTC
CASSYVAGAFETQYF
>-|-|TRBJ2-6|TRBV7-6
TGTGCCAGCAGCTTAGGAGTAACTGGGGCCAACGTCCTGACTTTC
CASSLGVTGANVLTF
>-|TRBD1|TRBJ1-4|TRBV19
TGTGCCAGTAGTATTCAGGGGACAGAGTACGAAAAACTGTTTTTT
CASSIQGTEYEKLFF
>once|TRBD1|TRBJ2-7|TRBV5-3
TGTGCCAGAAGCGGGACAGGGCACTTATCCCATTCCTCCTACGAGCAGTACTTC
CARSGTGHLSHSSYEQYF
>once|-|TRBJ2-5|TRBV28
TGTGCCAGCAGTTTACAGGCGATTCAAGAGACCCAGTACTTC
CASSLQAIQETQYF
>-|-|TRBJ1-1|TRBV10-1
TGCGCCAGCAGCGTAGACCCATCGGGGGACACTGAAGCTTTCTTT
CASSVDPSGDTEAFF
>-|-|TRBJ1-5|TRBV28
TGTGCCGCCGACAGGAACAATCAGCCCCAGCATTTT
CAADRNNQPQHF
>few|-|TRBJ1-1|TRBV6-1
TGTGCCAGCAGTGCCGAAGGGAGCTGGCTTAACACTGAAGCTTTCTTT
CASSAEGSWLNTEAFF
>once|-|TRBJ1-1|TRBV7-8
TGTGCCAGCAGCTTATTGAATACAGTGAACACTGAAGCTTTCTTT
CASSLLNTVNTEAFF
>-|-|TRBJ1-2|TRBV7-2
TGTGCCAGCAGCTTAGCGCAGGGATCTCCCTATGGCTACACCTTC
CASSLAQGSPYGYTF
>-|TRBD2|TRBJ2-5|TRBV5-6
TGTGCCAGCAGCTCTTGGACTAGCCTTGAGACCCAGTACTTC
CASSSWTSLETQYF
>few|TRBD1|TRBJ2-7|TRBV4-2
TGTGCCAGCAGCCAAGATGAGGGGGCGTCCAACGAGCAGTACTTC
CASSQDEGASNEQYF
>-|TRBD1|TRBJ2-7|TRBV18
TGTGCCAGCTCACCAGACAGGGCCTACGAGCAGTACTTC
CASSPDRAYEQYF
>-|-|TRBJ2-1|TRBV5-1
TGCGCCAGCAGCCTCCCCGAGGGCGATGAGCAGTTCTTC
CASSLPEGDEQFF
>-|-|TRBJ1-4|TRBV19
TGTGCCAGTAGCGACACAGGACCTTCGGTTGAAAAACTGTTTTTT
CASSDTGPSVEKLFF
>-|-|TRBJ1-5|TRBV28
TGTGCCAGCAGTTTATCATCGGGGGTACAGCCCCAGCATTTT
CASSLSSGVQPQHF
>-|-|TRBJ1-5|TRBV21-1
TGTGCCAGCAGCAGACAGGGTATACCTTGGGTGGGAATGCCTTGTGGGGATCAGCCCCAGCATTTT
CASSRQGIPWVGMPCGDQPQHF
>-|-|TRBJ1-5|TRBV19
TGTGCCAGTGGGGGCCAGCTTGACCAGCCCCAGCATTTT
CASGGQLDQPQHF
>-|-|TRBJ1-1|TRBV19
TGTGCCAGTAGTATAAGGACAGCGAACACTGAAGCTTTCTTT
CASSIRTANTEAFF
>-|TRBD2|TRBJ2-7|TRBV4-3
TGCGCCAGCAGCCAAGATTCCCCGAGAGCGGGGGGCTACGAGCAGTACTTC
CASSQDSPRAGGYEQYF
>-|TRBD1|TRBJ1-2|TRBV6-5
TGTGCCAGCACCGCGACAGGGACTTTCTATGGCTACACCTTC
CASTATGTFYGYTF
>-|TRBD2|TRBJ2-2|TRBV5-6
TGTGCCAGCAGTCGCCTAGCGGGAGCCCCGGGCGGGGAGCTGTTTTTT
CASSRLAGAPGGELFF
>-|-|TRBJ1-2|TRBV7-2
TGTGCCAGCACTTCACCGGGAGTCCCAAAAGGCTACACCTTC
CASTSPGVPKGYTF
>-|-|TRBJ2-7|TRBV6-5
TGTGCCAGCTCTCAGGGGGGCGGGACCTACGAGCAGTACTTC
CASSQGGGTYEQYF
>-|TRBD1|TRBJ2-6|TRBV7-6
TGTGCCAGCAGCCCTACTCCCGGGACAGGGGTGATTTCTGGGGCCAACGTCCTGACTTTC
CASSPTPGTGVISGANVLTF
>once|TRBD1|TRBJ1-1|TRBV28
TGTGCCAGCAGGCGACAGGGGGTCAACACTGAAGCTTTCTTT
CASRRQGVNTEAFF
>once|-|TRBJ1-5|TRBV18
TGTGCCAGCTCACCACCTGGAGAAATCAAACCCCAGCATTTT
CASSPPGEIKPQHF
>-|TRBD2|TRBJ2-7|TRBV4-3
TGCGCCAGCAGCCGCGGGGAGGGTCGGTACGAGCAGTACTTC
CASSRGEGRYEQYF
>-|-|TRBJ2-1|TRBV5-1
TGCGCCAGCAGCTCCGGGAGCAGGGTGGCAAATGAGCAGTTCTTC
CASSSGSRVANEQFF